This T cell receptor beta chain was observed in a study of blood T cell repertoires in COVID-19. Produced via immunoSEQ multiplex PCR; TCRdb's table is partial and in-frame only. The sample lists under 250,000 clones, around 82% occurring once. As to this clone: At one boundary the junction diverges from the germline segment, which might be a read error.

The germline V gene encodes CDR1 LGHDT and CDR2 YNNKEL (reference sequence). CDR3 length: 15 amino acids. The receptor's source is a man aged 45-60 years with active or convalescent COVID-19. What was sequenced was peripheral blood. This sequence joins TRBV3-1 (or the pseudogene TRBV3-2) and TRBJ1-1; tentative D call: TRBD1 (6 bases). CDR3 DNA sequence: TGTGCCAGCACCAAGACAGGTAGGGCGAACAGTGAAGCTTTCTTT. Protein product: CASTKTGRANSEAFF.